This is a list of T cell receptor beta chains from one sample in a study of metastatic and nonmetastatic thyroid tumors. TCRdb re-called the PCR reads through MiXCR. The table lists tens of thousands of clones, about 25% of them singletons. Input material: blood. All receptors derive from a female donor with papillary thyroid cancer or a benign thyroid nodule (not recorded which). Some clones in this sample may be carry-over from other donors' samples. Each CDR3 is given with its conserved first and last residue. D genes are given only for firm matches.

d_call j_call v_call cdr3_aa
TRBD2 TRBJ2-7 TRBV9 CASSPRAGGLSYEQYF
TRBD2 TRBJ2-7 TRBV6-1 CASSAQHPGASGSYEQYF
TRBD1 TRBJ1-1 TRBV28 CASSRTGVHGNTEAFF
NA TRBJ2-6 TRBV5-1 CASSLVGGANVLTF
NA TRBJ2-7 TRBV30 CAWSPVGGYEQYF
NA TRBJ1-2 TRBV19 CASSRPGPQTYGYTF
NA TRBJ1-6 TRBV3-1 CASSLTGGSPLHF
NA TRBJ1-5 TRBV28 CASSSARGWQPQHF
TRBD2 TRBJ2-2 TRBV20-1 CSARPWTSGNTGQLFF
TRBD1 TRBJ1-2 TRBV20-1 CSAPRGHLCGYTF
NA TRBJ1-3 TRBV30 CAWARNTIYF
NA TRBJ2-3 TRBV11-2 CASSPPGVADTQYF
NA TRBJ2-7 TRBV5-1 CASSTSPTPGTRSYEQYF
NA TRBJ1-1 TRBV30 CAWSVPGRTTNTEAFF
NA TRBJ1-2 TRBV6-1 CASSPYRDTWSGYTF
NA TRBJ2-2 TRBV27 CASSSWTSYTGELFF
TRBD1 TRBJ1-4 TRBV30 CAWSVGGRDEKLFF
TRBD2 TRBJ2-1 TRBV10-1 CASSSTSGRASYNEQFF
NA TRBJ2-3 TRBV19 CASSLPGGVADTQYF
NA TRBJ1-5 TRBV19 CASTEGGSRQPQHF
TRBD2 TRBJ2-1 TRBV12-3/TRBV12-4 CASSFKVSGRLDEQFF
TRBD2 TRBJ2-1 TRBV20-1 CSDRDFGRGSDEQFF
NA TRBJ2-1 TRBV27 CATRDYNEQFF
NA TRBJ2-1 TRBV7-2 CASSFFNEQFF
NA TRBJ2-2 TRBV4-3 CASSHSSWANTGELFF
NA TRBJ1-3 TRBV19 CASSINRGEGNTIYF
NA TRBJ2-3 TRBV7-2 CASSLAGLTDTQYF
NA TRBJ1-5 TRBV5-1 CASSLIVGQPQHF
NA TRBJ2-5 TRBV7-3 CASSLLGLQETQYF
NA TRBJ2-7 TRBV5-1 CASSPPPRQGANEQYF
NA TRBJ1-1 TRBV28 CASSLSETTEAFF
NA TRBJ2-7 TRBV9 CASSGVGGYEQYF